The TCR beta chain described here comes from a study of cytomegalovirus exposure and HLA in healthy donors. As for the study in general: Around 78 million unique TCRs, all from HLA-typed donors, were included in an early release of the data.

Trimming took off 4 bases at V and 2 bases at J, with 13 bases between the two ends. CDR3 length: 16 residues. CDR1 is SGHRS, CDR2 YFSETQ, per germline. It was with 60 Vbeta and 13 Jbeta primers that the PCR ran. Assay used: immunoSEQ multiplex PCR; TCRdb lists only in-frame clones, some missing. Of some 110,000 clones listed, around four fifths are singletons. The TCR originated in a woman between 40 and 55 years old in good health and CMV-seropositive. The J gene is TRBJ1-6, the V gene TRBV5-1, with a tentative D call TRBD1 (6 bases). Sequenced sample: PBMCs. CDR3 sequence: CASSPSQGAYNSPLHF. The CDR3 DNA sequence: TGCGCCAGCAGCCCGTCACAGGGCGCCTATAATTCACCCCTCCACTTT.